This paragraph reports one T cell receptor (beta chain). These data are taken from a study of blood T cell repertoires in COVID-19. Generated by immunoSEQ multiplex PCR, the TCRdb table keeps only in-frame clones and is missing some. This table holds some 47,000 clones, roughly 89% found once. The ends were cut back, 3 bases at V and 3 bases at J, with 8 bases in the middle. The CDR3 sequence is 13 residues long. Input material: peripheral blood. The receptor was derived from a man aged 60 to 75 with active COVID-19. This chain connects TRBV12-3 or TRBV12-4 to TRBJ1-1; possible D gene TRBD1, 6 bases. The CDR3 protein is CASSLNRDTEAFF. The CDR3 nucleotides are TGTGCCAGCAGTTTGAACAGGGACACTGAAGCTTTCTTT.